These 29 T cell receptor beta chains came from one sample sequenced in a study of identical twins. TCRdb itself ran the 5' RACE reads through MiXCR, one entry per CDR3 protein. The profile shows more than 1.5 million distinct CDR3 sequences, less than 35% of them singletons. Input material: cord blood. The receptors shown here come from a newborn girl in good health.

The V gene is TRBV15, the J gene TRBJ2-4, with 9 bases identical to TRBD2. The J call could be wrong; TRBJ2-7 is a better fit for the DNA end. Germline assignment: CDR1 LNHNV and CDR2 YYDKDF (reference sequence). There are 15 residues in the CDR3. CDR3: CATSRERREGYEQYF. Written as DNA, the CDR3 is TGTGCCACCAGCAGAGAGAGGCGGGAGGGCTACGAGCAGTACTTC.

There are a few counts of this clonotype. The chain combines TRBV2 with TRBJ2-7; the match to TRBD2 covers 10 bases. Germline trimming cut 7 bases from V and 3 bases from J; bases unmatched to any gene: 6. From germline, CDR1 is SNHLY and CDR2 FYNNEI. CDR3 length equals 14 residues. The CDR3 here is CASNRLAGNYEQYF. In DNA, the CDR3 is TGTGCCAGCAATCGACTAGCGGGTAACTACGAGCAGTACTTC.

This clonotype came up a few times. This chain's CDR3 is CSAISGGAGETQYF. CDR3 bases: TGCAGTGCTATTAGCGGGGGGGCCGGAGAGACCCAGTACTTC. The chain links TRBV20-1 to TRBJ2-5; 11 bases agree with TRBD2. The CDR3 sequence is 14 residues long. From germline, CDR1 is DFQATT and CDR2 SNEGSKA (reference sequence). The V and J ends lost 4 bases and 4 bases, in that order; junction bases with no gene match: 5.

The V gene is TRBV11-1, the J gene TRBJ2-1; D unclear. This CDR3 has 14 residues. Trimming left V 4 bases short and J 7 bases short, with 14 bases between. Germline V gene data show CDR1 as SGHAT and CDR2 as FQDESV (reference sequence). Here the CDR3 DNA reads TGTGCCAGCAGCTGGGTATCCCACTCGAATGAGCAGTTCTTC. It yields the protein CASSWVSHSNEQFF.

The CDR3, as DNA: TGTGCCAGCAGCTCCGCGGGACAGGGGGCCTACGAGCAGTACTTC. Translating gives CASSSAGQGAYEQYF. The V and J genes are TRBV11-3 and TRBJ2-7; TRBD1 agrees at 11 bases. Germline V gene data show CDR1 as SGHNT and CDR2 as YENEEA. With 4 bases clipped from V and 2 bases from J, the junction kept 4 bases outside the gene matches. CDR3 length: 15 residues. The variable domain in full, with the rest retrieved from reference TRBV11-3 and TRBJ2-7, is EAGVVQSPRYKIIEKKQPVAFWCNPISGHNTLYWYLQNLGQGPELLIRYENEEAVDDSQLPKDRFSAERLKGVDSTLKIQPAELGDSAVYLCASSSAGQGAYEQYFGPGTRLTVT.

The chain has TRBV11-2 and TRBJ2-1, with 13 bases aligning to TRBD2. The J call could be wrong; TRBJ2-7 is a better fit for the DNA end. This CDR3 has 15 residues. Germline V gives CDR1 SGHAT, CDR2 FQNNGV. The CDR3 DNA reads as TGTGCCAGCAGCGCGGGACTAGCGGGGAACAATGAGCAGTACTTC. Translation gives CASSAGLAGNNEQYF.

This clonotype was detected a few times. This rearrangement joins TRBV7-9 to TRBJ1-6; 7 positions match TRBD1. The CDR3 loop spans 15 amino acids. The germline gives CDR1 SEHNR, CDR2 FQNEAQ (reference sequence). Losses at the gene ends were 2 bases for V and 6 bases for J; bases not matched to a gene: 4. The CDR3 DNA sequence: TGTGCCAGCAGCTTATTGGGACAGCCTAATTCACCCCTCCACTTT. Translated, it gives CASSLLGQPNSPLHF.

This clonotype was seen a handful of times. The chain is built from TRBV10-3 and TRBJ2-1, with D perhaps matching TRBD1 (6 bases). V lost 8 bases, J lost 6 bases, and 14 bases lay in between. Germline CDR1 and CDR2: ENHRY and SYGVKD. CDR3 size: 13 residues. The CDR3 DNA is TGTGCCATCGGCAACAGGGAAGCCAATGAGCAGTTCTTC. The encoded protein is CAIGNREANEQFF.

This chain connects TRBV12-3 or TRBV12-4 to TRBJ2-7; 10 nucleotides match TRBD1. J lost 4 bases, V lost 3 bases, and 18 bases had no gene match. The CDR3 has 19 residues. The CDR3 nucleotides read TGTGCCAGCAGTTTTTGGGCCCCGATGACAGGGGGCTTGGGGTACGAGCAGTACTTC. It encodes CASSFWAPMTGGLGYEQYF.

V gene TRBV10-3 combines with J gene TRBJ1-1; the D gene is possibly TRBD1 (5 bases). Germline V lookup: CDR1 ENHRY, CDR2 SYGVKD. CDR3 length equals 15 residues. The ends were cut back, 0 bases at V and 7 bases at J, with 15 bases in the middle. CDR3 coding DNA: TGTGCCATCAGTGAGTCAGAGGTAGGGGTAAATGAAGCTTTCTTT. It is translated as CAISESEVGVNEAFF.

The chain uses TRBV12-5 and TRBJ2-7, with TRBD1 identical over 8 bases. The CDR3 spans 16 residues. Trimming removed 5 bases from V and 7 bases from J; junction bases left unmatched: 16. Germline V gives CDR1 LGHNT, CDR2 FRNRAP. The CDR3 DNA reads as TGTGCTAGTGGTCTCGATCAGGGGGCGCGTTTGAATGAGCAGTACTTC. Translated, it gives CASGLDQGARLNEQYF.

The rearrangement links TRBV27 to TRBJ1-1, with TRBD1 identical over 7 bases. Germline V gives CDR1 MNHEY, CDR2 SMNVEV (reference sequence). Trimming removed 4 bases from V and 1 base from J; junction bases left unmatched: 6. CDR3 length: 15 residues. The DNA of the CDR3 is TGTGCCAGCAGTTACCTGGACAGGCAGAACACTGAAGCTTTCTTT. Its translation is CASSYLDRQNTEAFF.

This clonotype was observed at least ten times. The gene calls are TRBV10-3 and TRBJ2-7, with a weak D call TRBD2 (6 bases). The V gene's germline CDR1 is ENHRY and CDR2 SYGVKD. The CDR3 extends over 12 amino acids. Between the trimmed V and J ends, which lost 1 base and 5 bases, there was a span of 6 bases. The CDR3 DNA sequence: TGTGCCATCAGTGAGTGGGGGGACGAGCAGTACTTC. Protein sequence: CAISEWGDEQYF.

This chain uses TRBV7-6 with TRBJ2-3, with 7 bases that match TRBD1. Germline V lookup: CDR1 SGHVS, CDR2 FNYEAQ. CDR3 length: 15 amino acids. The trim removed 1 base at V and 6 bases at J, leaving 7 bases unmatched. CDR3 sequence: CASSLVTGVGDTQYF. The CDR3 DNA is TGTGCCAGCAGCTTAGTAACAGGGGTGGGGGATACGCAGTATTTT. The full variable domain, in which reference TRBV7-6 and TRBJ2-3 provide the parts outside the CDR3, is GAGVSQSPRYKVTKRGQDVALRCDPISGHVSLYWYRQALGQGPEFLTYFNYEAQQDKSGLPNDRFSAERPEGSISTLTIQRTEQRDSAMYRCASSLVTGVGDTQYFGPGTRLTVL.

Details on this clonotype: The junction differs from germline at one of its ends, possibly a read error. The rearrangement links TRBV5-1 to TRBJ2-2; the D gene is possibly TRBD2 (6 bases). This CDR3 contains 15 residues. Germline assignment: CDR1 SGHRS and CDR2 YFSETQ. CDR3 nucleotide sequence: TGCGCCAGTTCGACTAGACTCACGAACGCCGGGGAGCTGTTTTTT. This encodes CASSTRLTNAGELFF.

This sequence joins TRBV2 and TRBJ1-6; no firm D call. The V end was cut by 0 bases, the J end by 10 bases, with 4 bases between. The CDR3 spans 12 residues. Germline V gives CDR1 SNHLY, CDR2 FYNNEI. The chain's CDR3 is CASSEAPSPLHF. The CDR3 DNA sequence: TGTGCCAGCAGTGAAGCTCCCTCACCCCTCCACTTT. The full variable domain, rest sourced from reference TRBV2 and TRBJ1-6, is EPEVTQTPSHQVTQMGQEVILRCVPISNHLYFYWYRQILGQKVEFLVSFYNNEISEKSEIFDDQFSVERPDGSNFTLKIRSTKLEDSAMYFCASSEAPSPLHFGNGTRLTVT.

The J gene is TRBJ2-1, the V gene TRBV28; possibly TRBD1 for D (5 bases). V was shortened by 4 bases and J by 5 bases, with 9 bases between the two germline ends. The germline V gene encodes CDR1 MDHEN and CDR2 SYDVKM. This CDR3 comprises 13 residues. The chain's CDR3 is CASSSGKHNEQFF. CDR3 nucleotide sequence: TGTGCCAGCAGTTCAGGGAAGCACAATGAGCAGTTCTTC.

The chain combines TRBV4-2 with TRBJ2-6, with 11 positions matching TRBD2. This CDR3 contains 18 residues. Germline V lookup: CDR1 LGHNA, CDR2 YNFKEQ. Trimming at V came to 3 bases and at J to 14 bases, leaving 18 bases not matched to a gene. CDR3 sequence (DNA): TGTGCCAGCAGCCAGGATACTAGCGGGAGTTCCATTCCCACCATCCTGACTTTC. Translation gives CASSQDTSGSSIPTILTF.

This chain connects TRBV6-5 to TRBJ2-1, with TRBD2 matching 9 bases. From germline, CDR1 is MNHEY and CDR2 SVGAGI. Trimming cost V 4 bases and J 7 bases; bases outside gene matches: 11. This CDR3 has 16 residues. The DNA of the CDR3 is TGTGCCAGCAGTTTATTAGCGGGAGCTTCGATGAATGAGCAGTTCTTC. This sequence encodes CASSLLAGASMNEQFF.

The chain recombines TRBV6-5 with TRBJ2-4; 7 nucleotides match TRBD1. Trimming cost V 6 bases and J 7 bases; bases outside gene matches: 9. This CDR3 is 14 amino acids long. Germline CDR1 reads MNHEY; CDR2 reads SVGAGI. The CDR3, as DNA: TGTGCCAGCAGACGACAGGGCCTAGGGAACATTCAGTACTTC. As protein: CASRRQGLGNIQYF.

The chain joins TRBV20-1 to TRBJ2-7, with D hard to call. CDR3 size: 12 residues. Trimming stripped 2 bases from V and 3 bases from J, with 8 bases between. Germline V lookup: CDR1 DFQATT, CDR2 SNEGSKA (reference sequence). The CDR3 DNA reads as TGCAGTGCTAGACTAGACCTCTACGAGCAGTACTTC. The encoded protein is CSARLDLYEQYF.

This clonotype was counted only a few times. V is TRBV2 and J is TRBJ2-1; D call uncertain. The germline V gene encodes CDR1 SNHLY and CDR2 FYNNEI. This CDR3 contains 12 residues. The V end lost 4 bases, the J end lost 7 bases, and 8 bases lay between the germline ends. The DNA for the CDR3 is TGTGCCAGCAGTGCGGTAGTAAATGAGCAGTTCTTC. It is translated as CASSAVVNEQFF.

This clonotype was detected only a few times. The V gene is TRBV2, the J gene TRBJ2-1; D is uncertain. Looked up from germline, CDR1 is SNHLY and CDR2 is FYNNEI. Trimming removed 0 bases at V and 10 bases at J, with 13 bases between. The CDR3 is 14 amino acids. CDR3 amino acids: CASSEASSPWEQFF. The DNA for the CDR3 is TGTGCCAGCAGTGAAGCGTCCAGTCCCTGGGAGCAGTTCTTC.

The chain couples TRBV11-2 to TRBJ2-2, with D maybe TRBD2 (6 bases). CDR3 size: 14 residues. Trimming left V 5 bases short and J 4 bases short, with 11 bases between. Looked up from germline, CDR1 is SGHAT and CDR2 is FQNNGV. The CDR3 here is CASSAGTVTGELFF. The CDR3 DNA reads as TGTGCCAGCAGCGCTGGGACTGTCACCGGGGAGCTGTTTTTT.

This clonotype was recorded a few times. The genes are TRBV5-1 and TRBJ2-1; 10 nucleotides line up with TRBD2. The CDR3 loop spans 16 amino acids. The germline V gene has CDR1 SGHRS and CDR2 YFSETQ. With 8 bases clipped from V and 4 bases from J, the junction kept 12 bases outside the gene matches. DNA of the CDR3: TGCGCCAGTTCCGAAACCGGACTAGCGGATTACAATGAGCAGTTCTTC. Its translation: CASSETGLADYNEQFF.

The chain employs TRBV29-1 and TRBJ2-1, with 8 bases aligning to TRBD1. With 4 bases clipped from V and 6 bases from J, the junction kept 14 bases outside the gene matches. The germline CDR1 and CDR2 sequences are SQVTM and ANQGSEA. This CDR3 has 16 residues. Here the CDR3 reads CSVGGARQGLGNEQFF. For the CDR3, the DNA is TGCAGCGTTGGGGGCGCCCGACAGGGGTTGGGCAATGAGCAGTTCTTC.

This rearrangement joins TRBV29-1 to TRBJ2-1; 8 bases map to TRBD2. The CDR3 sequence is 18 residues long. After removal of 3 bases from V and 6 bases from J, the junction contained 19 bases not matched to a gene. CDR1 SQVTM and CDR2 ANQGSEA come from the germline V gene. The CDR3 sequence: CSVDPHGTKSGGPNEQFF. For the CDR3, the DNA is TGCAGCGTTGATCCCCACGGGACTAAGAGCGGGGGCCCCAATGAGCAGTTCTTC.

This clonotype was seen a few times. The gene calls are TRBV24-1 and TRBJ2-5, with D possibly TRBD1 on 6 matching bases. The V end was cut by 2 bases, the J end by 1 base, with 13 bases between. From germline, CDR1 is KGHDR and CDR2 SFDVKD. CDR3 length: 16 residues. The chain's CDR3 is CATSDSGQASQETQYF. CDR3 in DNA: TGTGCCACCAGTGATTCGGGACAAGCCTCCCAAGAGACCCAGTACTTC.

J is TRBJ1-2 and V is TRBV3-1, with D unresolved. This CDR3 is built from 14 residues. Trimming removed 0 bases at V and 6 bases at J, with 11 bases between. Germline CDR1 is LGHDT and CDR2 is YNNKEL (reference sequence). The CDR3 here is CASSQEFGQHGYTF. DNA for the CDR3: TGTGCCAGCAGCCAAGAATTTGGCCAGCATGGCTACACCTTC.